Below, 32 T cell receptor beta chains from the same sample are listed, as sequenced in a study of glioma-infiltrating T cells after dendritic cell vaccination. The repertoire was sequenced with immunoSEQ multiplex PCR; TCRdb's copy has only in-frame clones and lacks some. Of about 92,000 clones in the sample, 80% to 90% were seen once. Sequencing used blood, obtained before dendritic cell vaccination. These receptor sequences come from a human donor with glioblastoma.

The V gene is TRBV9, the J gene TRBJ2-3, with TRBD2 matching over 10 bases. CDR3 length: 16 amino acids. Germline V gene sequence: CDR1 SGDLS, CDR2 YYNGEE. V gave up 2 bases and J gave up 4 bases; unmatched junction bases: 7. The CDR3 protein is CASSVSLAGVADTQYF. The CDR3 nucleotides are TGTGCCAGCAGCGTGAGTCTAGCGGGAGTAGCAGATACGCAGTATTTT.

The rearrangement joins TRBV6-5 to TRBJ1-1; the match to TRBD1 covers 7 bases. This CDR3 is built from 14 residues. Germline V lookup: CDR1 MNHEY, CDR2 SVGAGI. Trimming took 2 bases from V and 5 from J; bases not matched to a gene: 5. CDR3 sequence: CASSYKGAGTEAFF. CDR3 DNA: TGTGCCAGCAGTTACAAGGGGGCGGGTACTGAAGCTTTCTTT.

The chain joins TRBV29-1 to TRBJ2-7; a weak D match, TRBD2 (6 bases). Germline assignment: CDR1 SQVTM and CDR2 ANQGSEA. The CDR3 is 13 amino acids. The V end lost 7 bases, the J end lost 5 bases, and 18 bases lay between the germline ends. CDR3 bases: TGCAGCGGGAGGGACTTAGGGAGTAACGAGCAGTACTTC. Translation: CSGRDLGSNEQYF.

The chain couples TRBV11-2 to TRBJ2-2, with a possible D match to TRBD1 (6 bases). Trimming took off 0 bases at V and 8 bases at J, with 16 bases between the two ends. CDR3 length: 16 residues. Germline loops: CDR1 SGHAT, CDR2 FQNNGV. The CDR3 loop reads CASSLELGAGSGELFF. Here the CDR3 DNA reads TGTGCCAGCAGCTTAGAGTTGGGGGCAGGGAGTGGGGAGCTGTTTTTT.

V and J are TRBV13 and TRBJ1-2; unclear D gene. Deletions cut 8 bases from V and 7 bases from J, with 23 bases between. The CDR3 extends over 15 amino acids. Germline CDR1 is PRHDT and CDR2 is FYEKMQ (reference sequence). CDR3 bases: TGTGCCAGCTCCACTTCCGACGTAGCCCGTCTTGGCTACACCTTC. Translated: CASSTSDVARLGYTF.

The CDR3: CASSLIPGLAGDEQFF. The CDR3 bases are TGTGCCAGCAGCTTAATCCCGGGACTAGCAGGCGATGAGCAGTTCTTC. The chain recombines TRBV11-2 with TRBJ2-1, with 9 bases lining up with TRBD2. The CDR3 runs to 16 residues. Germline assignment: CDR1 SGHAT and CDR2 FQNNGV. The trim removed 2 bases at V and 8 bases at J, leaving 10 bases unmatched.

V and J are TRBV28 and TRBJ1-5; D might be TRBD1 (5 bases). V lost 6 bases to trimming and J lost 2 bases, with 17 bases between them. This CDR3 has 16 residues. From germline, CDR1 is MDHEN and CDR2 SYDVKM. For the CDR3, the DNA is TGTGCCAGCAGCAGGGAGGGGCTCCGGGGCAATCAGCCCCAGCATTTT. This encodes CASSREGLRGNQPQHF.

The genes are TRBV18 and TRBJ2-1; TRBD2 matches 11 bases. The CDR3 length is 15 residues. V trimming: 3 bases; J trimming: 5 bases; junction bases outside the gene matches: 3. Germline-derived CDR1 and CDR2 are KGHSH and LQKENI. CDR3 nucleotides: TGTGCCAGCTCACCTAGCGGGAGGGACAACAATGAGCAGTTCTTC. It codes for CASSPSGRDNNEQFF. The full variable domain, completed using reference TRBV18 and TRBJ2-1, is NAGVMQNPRHLVRRRGQEARLRCSPMKGHSHVYWYRQLPEEGLKFMVYLQKENIIDESGMPKERFSAEFPKEGPSILRIQQVVRGDSAAYFCASSPSGRDNNEQFFGPGTRLTVL.

The V call is TRBV19, the J call TRBJ1-3, with 7 bases matching TRBD1. Germline CDR1 and CDR2: LNHDA and SQIVND (reference sequence). J gave up 0 bases and V 6 bases, and 11 bases lay outside the gene matches. The CDR3 is 17 residues long. The CDR3 reads CASRRLGTVSSGNTIYF. The CDR3 nucleotides read TGTGCCAGTAGGCGACTCGGGACAGTCAGCTCTGGAAACACCATATATTTT.

The chain joins TRBV10-3 to TRBJ2-7; tentative D call: TRBD2 (5 bases). In germline, CDR1 is ENHRY, CDR2 SYGVKD. Trimming cost V 3 bases and J 3 bases, with 18 bases left between them. The CDR3 runs 16 residues. CDR3: CAISEMTIATLYEQYF. The CDR3 DNA reads as TGTGCCATCAGTGAAATGACTATCGCGACTCTCTACGAGCAGTACTTC.

This chain uses TRBV5-6 with TRBJ2-1, with TRBD2 matching 9 bases. The CDR3 has 15 residues. From germline, CDR1 is SGHDT and CDR2 YYEEEE. V was pared by 0 bases and J by 7 bases, with 5 bases of the junction left unmatched. CDR3 coding DNA: TGTGCCAGCAGCTTGGGCGGGGGGGCTTGGAATGAGCAGTTCTTC. It codes for CASSLGGGAWNEQFF. Looking up the rest from reference TRBV5-6 and TRBJ2-1 gives the full variable domain: DAGVTQSPTHLIKTRGQQVTLRCSPKSGHDTVSWYQQALGQGPQFIFQYYEEEERQRGNFPDRFSGHQFPNYSSELNVNALLLGDSALYLCASSLGGGAWNEQFFGPGTRLTVL.

The rearrangement joins TRBV7-9 to TRBJ1-1; D remains ambiguous. V lost 1 base to trimming and J lost 0 bases, with 9 bases between them. The CDR3 is made up of 15 amino acids. CDR1 and CDR2 from the germline V gene are SEHNR and FQNEAQ (reference sequence). In nucleotides, the CDR3 is TGTGCCAGCAGCTTAGGAGGAGGAATGAACACTGAAGCTTTCTTT. Translated, it gives CASSLGGGMNTEAFF. The full variable domain, with the rest looked up from reference TRBV7-9 and TRBJ1-1, is DTGVSQNPRHKITKRGQNVTFRCDPISEHNRLYWYRQTLGQGPEFLTYFQNEAQLEKSRLLSDRFSAERPKGSFSTLEIQRTEQGDSAMYLCASSLGGGMNTEAFFGQGTRLTVV.

The rearrangement joins TRBV9 to TRBJ2-7; weak D call: TRBD1 (5 bases). CDR3 length: 15 residues. The V gene's germline CDR1 is SGDLS and CDR2 YYNGEE. V lost 4 bases and J lost 0, with 14 bases in between. This CDR3 reads CASSILGDSSYEQYF. CDR3 sequence (DNA): TGTGCCAGCAGCATTCTGGGTGACAGCTCCTACGAGCAGTACTTC.

The rearrangement uses TRBV27 and TRBJ2-2; no clear D gene. Germline CDR1 MNHEY, CDR2 SMNVEV (reference sequence). V was trimmed by 6 bases and J by 2 bases, leaving 4 bases between them. The CDR3 contains 12 residues. The DNA of the CDR3 is TGTGCCAGCAGCCGTAACACCGGGGAGCTGTTTTTT. Protein product: CASSRNTGELFF.

This chain links TRBV5-1 with TRBJ2-1; 9 positions match TRBD2. V was pared by 0 bases and J by 10 bases, with 8 bases of the junction left unmatched. The CDR3 runs to 15 residues. Germline-derived CDR1 and CDR2 are SGHRS and YFSETQ. In nucleotides, the CDR3 is TGCGCCAGCAGCTTGGCTAGCGGGACCCCCTTGGAGCAGTTCTTC. Its translation is CASSLASGTPLEQFF.

This chain joins TRBV6-1 and TRBJ2-7; D may be TRBD1 (6 bases). From germline, CDR1 is MNHNS and CDR2 SASEGT. The ends were cut back, 5 bases at V and 2 bases at J, with 13 bases in the middle. The CDR3 has 14 amino acids. CDR3 nucleotide sequence: TGTGCCAGCAGTCCTAACAGGGTCGCCTACGAGCAGTACTTC. It yields the protein CASSPNRVAYEQYF.

The chain links TRBV9 to TRBJ1-2; 9 bases align to TRBD1. V was clipped by 4 bases and J by 5 bases; unmatched bases: 9. The CDR3 is 15 residues long. CDR1 and CDR2 from the germline V gene are SGDLS and YYNGEE. In DNA form, the CDR3 reads TGTGCCAGCAGCCCCCGGGACAGGGTTTTGTATGGCTACACCTTC. Translation: CASSPRDRVLYGYTF.

This clone was observed a single time. The J gene is TRBJ1-1, the V gene TRBV5-1; 8 nucleotides align to TRBD1. After removal of 3 bases from V and 3 bases from J, the junction contained 4 bases not matched to a gene. The length of the CDR3 is 14 residues. The germline gives CDR1 SGHRS, CDR2 YFSETQ. DNA for the CDR3: TGCGCCAGCAGCTCAGAGACAGGGGACACTGAAGCTTTCTTT. Its translation is CASSSETGDTEAFF.

The CDR3 sequence is CASSAGLARETQYF. As DNA, the CDR3 is TGCGCCAGCAGCGCGGGACTAGCTAGAGAGACCCAGTACTTC. The chain recombines TRBV4-1 with TRBJ2-5; 9 bases align to TRBD2. CDR1 and CDR2 from the germline V gene are MGHRA and YSYEKL. Trimming cost V 5 bases and J 4 bases; bases outside gene matches: 5. CDR3 size: 14 residues.

V and J are TRBV29-1 and TRBJ2-3; 8 nucleotides match TRBD1. V gave up 6 bases and J gave up 2 bases; unmatched junction bases: 19. This CDR3 has 18 residues. The germline V gene encodes CDR1 SQVTM and CDR2 ANQGSEA. The CDR3 DNA follows: TGCAGCGTGTACTTCCGGACAGGGTTGGACCTGAACACAGATACGCAGTATTTT. Its protein is CSVYFRTGLDLNTDTQYF.

The J gene is TRBJ2-3, the V gene TRBV5-1, with D possibly TRBD1 on 5 matching bases. Trimming removed 0 bases at V and 2 bases at J, with 13 bases between. Germline CDR1 is SGHRS and CDR2 is YFSETQ. CDR3 length: 16 residues. CDR3: CASSLGGQGPTDTQYF. CDR3 DNA: TGCGCCAGCAGCTTGGGTGGGCAGGGCCCCACAGATACGCAGTATTTT.

The rearrangement uses TRBV19 and TRBJ2-7; 8 nucleotides align to TRBD1. The CDR3 consists of 13 residues. V shed 8 bases and J 6 bases; nucleotides not matched to a gene: 9. Germline lookup yields CDR1 LNHDA and CDR2 SQIVND (reference sequence). The CDR3 loop is CASADRGGLEQYF. Here the CDR3 DNA reads TGTGCCAGTGCTGACAGGGGCGGACTCGAGCAGTACTTC.

J is TRBJ2-7 and V is TRBV19, with 7 bases aligning to TRBD2. CDR3 size: 15 residues. The germline V gene has CDR1 LNHDA and CDR2 SQIVND (reference sequence). V was clipped by 9 bases and J by 3 bases; unmatched bases: 14. The CDR3 nucleotides are TGTGCCAGCTCCGGAGCGGGATACGGAAACTACGAGCAGTACTTC. It codes for CASSGAGYGNYEQYF. Full variable domain (remainder filled in from reference TRBV19 and TRBJ2-7): DGGITQSPKYLFRKEGQNVTLSCEQNLNHDAMYWYRQDPGQGLRLIYYSQIVNDFQKGDIAEGYSVSREKKESFPLTVTSAQKNPTAFYLCASSGAGYGNYEQYFGPGTRLTVT.

The chain combines TRBV28 with TRBJ2-1; D is unclear. This CDR3 has 13 residues. Germline lookup yields CDR1 MDHEN and CDR2 SYDVKM. Trimming stripped 3 bases from V and 2 bases from J, with 5 bases between. CDR3: CASSFIAYNEQFF. The CDR3, as DNA: TGTGCCAGCAGTTTTATTGCCTACAATGAGCAGTTCTTC.

The V call is TRBV5-1, the J call TRBJ2-5; possibly TRBD1 for D (6 bases). The CDR3 loop spans 14 amino acids. Germline V gene lookup returns CDR1 SGHRS and CDR2 YFSETQ. V was shortened by 4 bases and J by 5 bases, with 15 bases between the two germline ends. CDR3 bases: TGCGCCAGCAGCCGCCACAGGGAGTGGGAGACCCAGTACTTC. The encoded protein is CASSRHREWETQYF.

This sequence joins TRBV15 and TRBJ2-7, with TRBD1 as a possible D gene (5 bases). Trimming stripped 3 bases from V and 2 bases from J, with 14 bases between. The CDR3 sequence is 15 residues long. CDR1 is LNHNV and CDR2 is YYDKDF in the germline V gene (reference sequence). The CDR3 spells CATSRDTLSPYEQYF. The CDR3 coding sequence is TGTGCCACCAGCAGGGACACCTTATCCCCCTACGAGCAGTACTTC.

The chain carries TRBV7-2 and TRBJ1-5, with D tentatively TRBD1 (6 bases). Per germline, CDR1 SGHTA and CDR2 FQGNSA. The CDR3 consists of 16 residues. V dropped 1 base and J dropped 0 bases, with 10 bases sitting between them. The CDR3 sequence: CASSLGTENSNQPQHF. CDR3 sequence (DNA): TGTGCCAGCAGCTTAGGGACAGAGAATAGCAATCAGCCCCAGCATTTT.

The gene calls are TRBV5-6 and TRBJ2-3; weak D call: TRBD1 (6 bases). Trimming pared 4 bases from V and 2 bases from J, leaving 17 bases between. CDR3 length equals 16 residues. Germline loops: CDR1 SGHDT, CDR2 YYEEEE. The chain's CDR3 is CASSPADRSHTDTQYF. CDR3 DNA sequence: TGTGCCAGCAGCCCAGCAGACAGGTCGCACACAGATACGCAGTATTTT.

This chain joins TRBV5-1 and TRBJ2-2, with D possibly being TRBD2 (6 bases). Germline assignment: CDR1 SGHRS and CDR2 YFSETQ. The CDR3 runs 16 residues. Between the trimmed V and J ends, which lost 3 bases and 0 bases, there was a span of 12 bases. The CDR3 reads CASSWRELTNTGELFF. In nucleotides, the CDR3 is TGCGCCAGCAGCTGGCGGGAACTGACGAACACCGGGGAGCTGTTTTTT.

The chain recombines TRBV11-2 with TRBJ2-7, with 7 bases lining up with TRBD1. V gave up 5 bases and J gave up 2 bases; unmatched junction bases: 3. The CDR3 is made up of 13 amino acids. Germline V gene lookup returns CDR1 SGHAT and CDR2 FQNNGV. CDR3 DNA: TGTGCCAGCAGCCCGGGACAGACCTACGAGCAGTACTTC. It codes for CASSPGQTYEQYF.

The chain joins TRBV6-5 to TRBJ2-5, with D possibly matching TRBD1 (6 bases). The CDR3 runs to 14 residues. CDR1 and CDR2 from the germline V gene are MNHEY and SVGAGI. The V end was cut by 8 bases, the J end by 4 bases, with 17 bases between. CDR3 sequence (DNA): TGTGCCAGCGCGTGGCGGCAGGGGACAGAGACCCAGTACTTC. This sequence encodes CASAWRQGTETQYF.

In its sample, this clone was seen a few times. The CDR3 nucleotides read TGTGCCAGTAGTATAGGAGTGTCACCCGAAAAACTGTTTTTT. Its translation: CASSIGVSPEKLFF. This chain links TRBV19 with TRBJ1-4, with unresolved D. The CDR3 loop spans 14 amino acids. The V gene lost 1 base and the J gene lost 8 bases, with 11 bases spanning the gap. CDR1 is LNHDA and CDR2 is SQIVND in the germline V gene (reference sequence).